This T cell receptor (beta chain) was documented in a study of blood T cell repertoires in COVID-19. The CDR3 runs to 14 residues. Germline values: CDR1 LNHDA, CDR2 SQIVND (reference sequence). V lost 5 bases and J 3 bases, leaving 11 bases between the germline ends. TCRdb's table, derived via immunoSEQ multiplex PCR, lists solely in-frame clones and lacks some. The sample records 150,000 to 200,000 clones, about 80% being singletons. The V and J genes are TRBV19 and TRBJ1-5, with D possibly matching TRBD1 (5 bases). Input material: peripheral blood. The receptor's source is a man aged 70 or older with active or convalescent COVID-19. The CDR3 reads CASSGRAANQPQHF. CDR3 in DNA: TGTGCCAGTAGTGGCAGGGCGGCCAATCAGCCCCAGCATTTT.